The 26 T cell receptor beta chains presented below share a single source sample, sequenced in a study of cytomegalovirus exposure and HLA in healthy donors. PCR amplification relied on 60 Vbeta primers (plus 13 Jbeta primers). Assay used: immunoSEQ multiplex PCR; TCRdb lists only in-frame clones, some missing. The profile shows under 200,000 clones, about 71% of them singletons. Specimen: PBMCs. These receptors were taken from a man aged 45-60 years in good health and CMV-seronegative.

J is TRBJ1-1 and V is TRBV19; 9 positions agree with TRBD1. J lost 0 bases, V lost 10 bases, and 9 bases had no gene match. This CDR3 has 15 residues. Looked up from germline, CDR1 is LNHDA and CDR2 is SQIVND (reference sequence). CDR3 sequence: CATTIGQGMNTEAFF. In nucleotides, the CDR3 is TGTGCCACCACGATCGGACAGGGGATGAACACTGAAGCTTTCTTT.

J is TRBJ1-2 and V is TRBV18, with no clear D. V lost 5 bases and J 4 bases, leaving 8 bases between the germline ends. Germline V CDR1 and CDR2: KGHSH, LQKENI. The CDR3 covers 12 residues. The CDR3 here is CASSREAYGYTF. The CDR3 DNA follows: TGTGCCAGCTCAAGGGAGGCCTATGGCTACACCTTC. The entire variable domain, with the rest obtained from reference TRBV18 and TRBJ1-2, is as follows: NAGVMQNPRHLVRRRGQEARLRCSPMKGHSHVYWYRQLPEEGLKFMVYLQKENIIDESGMPKERFSAEFPKEGPSILRIQQVVRGDSAAYFCASSREAYGYTFGSGTRLTVV.

The genes are TRBV28 and TRBJ1-2; 11 bases line up with TRBD1. Trimming cost V 7 bases and J 7 bases; bases outside gene matches: 5. The CDR3 has 13 residues. Germline-derived CDR1 and CDR2 are MDHEN and SYDVKM. The CDR3 loop is CASTDRGRFGYTF. The DNA of the CDR3 is TGTGCCAGCACGGACAGGGGGCGCTTTGGCTACACCTTC.

This clone was seen a single time. The rearrangement uses TRBV5-1 and TRBJ2-3; a possible D gene is TRBD1 (6 bases). The CDR3 has 16 residues. V gave up 4 bases and J gave up 2 bases, with 17 bases separating them. The germline gives CDR1 SGHRS, CDR2 YFSETQ. CDR3 sequence (DNA): TGCGCCAGCAGCATCCAGGGACACCTGATCACAGATACGCAGTATTTT. As protein: CASSIQGHLITDTQYF.

The J gene is TRBJ1-3, the V gene TRBV19; D might be TRBD1 (5 bases). Per germline, CDR1 LNHDA and CDR2 SQIVND (reference sequence). The CDR3 contains 15 residues. The V end lost 3 bases, the J end lost 4 bases, and 13 bases lay between the germline ends. Here the CDR3 reads CASSIGGTPGNTIYF. The DNA of the CDR3 is TGTGCCAGTAGTATCGGAGGGACGCCCGGAAACACCATATATTTT.

V is TRBV13 and J is TRBJ1-1, with 12 bases aligning to TRBD1. Looked up from germline, CDR1 is PRHDT and CDR2 is FYEKMQ (reference sequence). V lost 1 base, J lost 4 bases, and 7 bases stayed unmatched. The CDR3 is 17 amino acids. CDR3 amino acids: CASSLEGTGGPTTEAFF. The CDR3 region has the DNA TGTGCCAGCAGCTTAGAAGGGACAGGGGGCCCCACCACTGAAGCTTTCTTT.

Details on this clone: At one end the junction does not follow the germline gene, possibly because of a read error. The CDR3 DNA sequence: TGTGCCAGCAGCCCCCCCCCGAACAACGGGGAGCTGTTTTTT. Its protein is CASSPPPNNGELFF. The chain carries TRBV7-2 and TRBJ2-2; no reliable D call. Looked up from germline, CDR1 is SGHTA and CDR2 is FQGNSA. CDR3 length equals 14 residues. Variable domain in full (rest from reference TRBV7-2 and TRBJ2-2): GAGVSQSPSNKVTEKGKDVELRCDPISGHTALYWYRQSLGQGLEFLIYFQGNSAPDKSGLPSDRFSAERTGGSVSTLTIQRTQQEDSAVYLCASSPPPNNGELFFGEGSRLTVL.

V gene TRBV28 combines with J gene TRBJ1-4; D not certain. Trimming left V 8 bases short and J 4 bases short, with 17 bases between. The CDR3 length is 15 residues. Germline assignment: CDR1 MDHEN and CDR2 SYDVKM. The CDR3 sequence is CASCERGSNNEKLFF. The CDR3 DNA reads as TGTGCCAGCTGCGAGCGCGGATCCAATAATGAAAAACTGTTTTTT.

The rearrangement joins TRBV10-3 to TRBJ1-2; the D gene is possibly TRBD1 (5 bases). The germline gives CDR1 ENHRY, CDR2 SYGVKD. The CDR3 totals 14 residues. V was cut by 6 bases and J by 8 bases, with 19 bases left in between. The CDR3 sequence: CAISNGDYYAGYTF. The CDR3 coding sequence is TGTGCCATCAGCAATGGGGACTATTATGCAGGCTACACCTTC.

This clone has a handful of counts. The J gene is TRBJ2-5, the V gene TRBV5-1; 11 bases line up with TRBD2. CDR1 is SGHRS, CDR2 YFSETQ, per germline. The trim removed 3 bases at V and 5 bases at J, leaving 9 bases unmatched. This CDR3 has 16 amino acids. The CDR3 bases are TGCGCCAGCAGCTCCGATAGCGGGGGGGCCAGGGAGACCCAGTACTTC. Its protein is CASSSDSGGARETQYF.

This clone has just one count. V gene TRBV5-1 combines with J gene TRBJ2-4; TRBD1 matches at 8 bases. This CDR3 region has 13 residues. Per the germline V gene, CDR1 is SGHRS and CDR2 is YFSETQ. V was pared by 4 bases and J by 6 bases, with 3 bases of the junction left unmatched. The CDR3 DNA is TGCGCCAGCAGCCCGGGGACAGGAAACATTCAGTACTTC. Translation: CASSPGTGNIQYF.

As to this clone: The identical CDR3 is also encoded by other nucleotide sequences in the sample. The CDR3 sequence is CASSLGQGYGYTF. In DNA, the CDR3 is TGTGCCAGCAGCTTAGGACAGGGCTATGGCTACACCTTC. This chain uses TRBV7-9 with TRBJ1-2; 7 positions match TRBD1. The germline gives CDR1 SEHNR, CDR2 FQNEAQ (reference sequence). V was clipped by 1 base and J by 4 bases; unmatched bases: 0. The CDR3 spans 13 residues.

The CDR3 coding sequence is TGCGCCAGCAGCCCTTCGGGCGGGGGGTCCCAGAAGACCCAGTACTTC. Its protein is CASSPSGGGSQKTQYF. The chain combines TRBV5-1 with TRBJ2-5; TRBD2 matches at 8 bases. CDR3 size: 16 residues. Germline loops: CDR1 SGHRS, CDR2 YFSETQ. With 4 bases clipped from V and 6 bases from J, the junction kept 14 bases outside the gene matches.

There are a few counts of this clone. V usage is TRBV7-9 and J usage is TRBJ2-3, with 9 positions matching TRBD2. There are 15 residues in the CDR3. The V segment lost 5 bases and the J segment 6 bases; nucleotides outside the gene matches: 9. Germline V CDR1 and CDR2: SEHNR, FQNEAQ (reference sequence). The CDR3 spells CASSQAGGPRDTQYF. The CDR3 nucleotides read TGTGCCAGCAGCCAAGCGGGGGGACCACGGGATACGCAGTATTTT.

V and J are TRBV10-3 and TRBJ2-3; perhaps TRBD2 as D (7 bases). The CDR3 has 15 amino acids. CDR1 ENHRY and CDR2 SYGVKD come from the germline V gene. The V end was cut by 6 bases, the J end by 6 bases, with 19 bases between. CDR3 bases: TGTGCCATCAGAACCTTGGGGGGGGCTTGGGATACGCAGTATTTT. Protein product: CAIRTLGGAWDTQYF.

The chain joins TRBV27 to TRBJ1-2, with 7 bases identical to TRBD1. V gave up 3 bases and J gave up 5 bases; unmatched junction bases: 6. The CDR3 runs 14 residues. CDR1 is MNHEY, CDR2 SMNVEV, per germline (reference sequence). The CDR3 DNA sequence: TGTGCCAGCAGTTTCCTTGGGACAGATTATGGCTACACCTTC. It codes for CASSFLGTDYGYTF.

The V and J genes are TRBV5-1 and TRBJ2-5, with 8 bases matching TRBD1. This CDR3 spans 14 amino acids. Trimming took 6 bases from V and 4 from J; bases not matched to a gene: 8. Germline V gene sequence: CDR1 SGHRS, CDR2 YFSETQ. CDR3 in amino acids: CASTWTGTGETQYF. The CDR3 bases are TGCGCCAGCACCTGGACAGGGACGGGAGAGACCCAGTACTTC.

This chain links TRBV18 with TRBJ2-3; possible D gene TRBD2, 6 bases. From germline, CDR1 is KGHSH and CDR2 LQKENI. Trimming stripped 1 base from V and 2 bases from J, with 13 bases between. The CDR3 spans 16 residues. CDR3 region: CASSPRPGELTDTQYF. For the CDR3, the DNA is TGTGCCAGCTCACCACGGCCGGGGGAGCTCACAGATACGCAGTATTTT.

The table lists this clone with a few counts. Here the CDR3 DNA reads TGTGCCAGCACTGAGGACAGGGGGCCGTACGAGCAGTACTTC. Its translation is CASTEDRGPYEQYF. J is TRBJ2-7 and V is TRBV6-1; 11 bases fit TRBD1. Looked up from germline, CDR1 is MNHNS and CDR2 is SASEGT. This CDR3 contains 14 residues. V was clipped by 7 bases and J by 4 bases; unmatched bases: 6.

The chain is built from TRBV11-1 and TRBJ1-1, with D possibly being TRBD1 (5 bases). Germline assignment: CDR1 SGHAT and CDR2 FQDESV (reference sequence). V was shortened by 4 bases and J by 0 bases, with 15 bases between the two germline ends. This CDR3 has 16 amino acids. CDR3 in DNA: TGTGCCAGCAGCTCAATAGGTTGGGGCATGAACACTGAAGCTTTCTTT. Its translation is CASSSIGWGMNTEAFF.

The chain links TRBV23-1 to TRBJ2-7; 7 bases are shared with TRBD1. TRBV23-1 is an open reading frame whose function is uncertain. The CDR3 consists of 17 residues. V dropped 6 bases and J dropped 3; count of bases not matched to a gene: 17. This CDR3 reads CASSQDEPGRGHYEQYF. In DNA, the CDR3 is TGCGCCAGCAGCCAAGACGAACCGGGTAGGGGGCACTACGAGCAGTACTTC.

The genes are TRBV19 and TRBJ2-2, with D uncertain. The CDR3 length is 13 residues. Trimming shortened V by 1 base and J by 4 bases, and 4 bases separated the two germline ends. Germline V gene data show CDR1 as LNHDA and CDR2 as SQIVND (reference sequence). The DNA of the CDR3 is TGTGCCAGTAGTATAGGAGGCACCGGGGAGCTGTTTTTT. Residues: CASSIGGTGELFF.

This clone was seen only once. V usage is TRBV10-1 and J usage is TRBJ2-5, with a weak D call TRBD2 (5 bases). With 0 bases removed from V and 5 bases from J, the gap between germline ends came to 10 bases. The length of the CDR3 is 14 residues. Germline assignment: CDR1 WNHNN and CDR2 SYGVQD (reference sequence). The CDR3 nucleotides read TGCGCCAGCAGTGAGTCGACTCCGGGGGAGACCCAGTACTTC. Translating gives CASSESTPGETQYF.

This clone was recorded a few times. The chain employs TRBV11-2 and TRBJ2-5, with D possibly matching TRBD2 (6 bases). Trimming removed 4 bases from V and 5 bases from J, with 8 bases in between. This CDR3 spans 12 amino acids. CDR1 and CDR2 from the germline V gene are SGHAT and FQNNGV. The CDR3, as DNA: TGTGCCAGCAGCTCTGGGGGGGAGACCCAGTACTTC. Protein sequence: CASSSGGETQYF.

V usage is TRBV6-6 and J usage is TRBJ2-1, with 13 bases lining up with TRBD2. J gave up 4 bases and V 11 bases, and 2 bases lay outside the gene matches. There are 13 residues in the CDR3. Germline V gene data show CDR1 as MNHNY and CDR2 as SVGAGI (reference sequence). CDR3 sequence: CAATSGGYNEQFF. The CDR3 DNA follows: TGTGCCGCGACTAGCGGGGGGTACAATGAGCAGTTCTTC.

To note about this clone: Compared with germline, one end of the junction differs, possibly owing to a read error. V is TRBV18 and J is TRBJ2-7, with D possibly TRBD1 on 6 matching bases. Germline CDR1 reads KGHSH; CDR2 reads LQKENI. The CDR3 has 13 amino acids. The CDR3 DNA sequence: TGTGCCAGCTCACGAGACTTCTCTAGACAGGTAGACTTC. As protein: CASSRDFSRQVDF.